The 18 T cell receptor beta chains in this list originate from one sample, sequenced in a study of blood T cell repertoires in COVID-19 (dated by TCRdb to the early 2020s). Library prep was done by the immunoSEQ multiplex PCR assay. In TCRdb, the immuneACCESS table is reduced to in-frame sequences with V and J assigned. These tables do not hold every clone; where another copy was compared, an unresolved V gene accounts for under half, and the others remain unexplained. The sample yields about 370,000 clones; roughly nine tenths were counted once. Around 1% of the sample belongs to the ten largest clones. Sequenced: PBMCs or T cells enriched from blood (not recorded which). These receptors originate from a man in his late teens or twenties who had recovered from COVID-19.

This chain connects TRBV13 to TRBJ1-4; TRBD1 matches at 7 bases. This CDR3 contains 15 residues. Germline assignment: CDR1 PRHDT and CDR2 FYEKMQ (reference sequence). Losses at the gene ends were 1 base for V and 5 bases for J; bases not matched to a gene: 4. The CDR3 nucleotides read TGTGCCAGCAGCTTAGACAGGGGCCGAAATGAAAAACTGTTTTTT. Its translation: CASSLDRGRNEKLFF.

This chain links TRBV6-5 with TRBJ1-1; unclear D gene. The germline CDR1 and CDR2 sequences are MNHEY and SVGAGI. There are 15 residues in the CDR3. V gave up 4 bases and J gave up 0 bases, with 12 bases separating them. The CDR3 nucleotides read TGTGCCAGCAGTTTAACAGTTCGAATGAACACTGAAGCTTTCTTT. It translates to CASSLTVRMNTEAFF.

This clone was detected only once. The gene calls are TRBV5-1 and TRBJ2-1; 7 bases are shared with TRBD2. Germline V gives CDR1 SGHRS, CDR2 YFSETQ. The CDR3 has 19 amino acids. The V and J ends lost 4 bases and 1 base, in that order; junction bases with no gene match: 17. In nucleotides, the CDR3 is TGCGCCAGCAGCCCTGCCGGCCGGGGAGCGGGAAAATCCTACAATGAGCAGTTCTTC. Translation: CASSPAGRGAGKSYNEQFF. Full variable domain (outside the CDR3, taken from reference TRBV5-1 and TRBJ2-1): KAGVTQTPRYLIKTRGQQVTLSCSPISGHRSVSWYQQTPGQGLQFLFEYFSETQRNKGNFPGRFSGRQFSNSRSEMNVSTLELGDSALYLCASSPAGRGAGKSYNEQFFGPGTRLTVL.

The chain links TRBV5-5 to TRBJ1-1, with 7 bases lining up with TRBD1. Trimming at V came to 1 base and at J to 10 bases, leaving 19 bases not matched to a gene. CDR1 is SGHKS, CDR2 YYEKEE, per germline (reference sequence). This CDR3 is 17 amino acids long. The CDR3 sequence: CASSLSGGRGKWRGAFF. For the CDR3, the DNA is TGTGCCAGCAGCTTGTCGGGTGGCAGGGGGAAATGGAGAGGAGCTTTCTTT.

This clone came up a few times. The V gene is TRBV28, the J gene TRBJ2-1, with D perhaps TRBD2 (6 bases). The CDR3 loop spans 17 amino acids. Germline V gives CDR1 MDHEN, CDR2 SYDVKM. V lost 4 bases and J lost 3, with 19 bases in between. The chain's CDR3 is CASSSAPDMEGYNEQFF. In DNA form, the CDR3 reads TGTGCCAGCAGTTCGGCACCCGATATGGAGGGCTACAATGAGCAGTTCTTC.

V gene TRBV28 combines with J gene TRBJ2-2, with 7 bases that match TRBD2. From germline, CDR1 is MDHEN and CDR2 SYDVKM. This CDR3 spans 13 amino acids. The ends lost 3 bases at V and 6 bases at J; junction bases unmatched: 1. DNA for the CDR3: TGTGCCAGCAGTTTCGGGAGGCCCGGGGAGCTGTTTTTT. Its translation is CASSFGRPGELFF.

V is TRBV29-1 and J is TRBJ1-1, with 9 positions matching TRBD1. CDR3 length equals 13 residues. Germline trimming cut 7 bases from V and 5 bases from J; bases unmatched to any gene: 8. From germline, CDR1 is SQVTM and CDR2 ANQGSEA. DNA for the CDR3: TGCAGCGGGAGGACAGGGGTAGGGACTGAAGCTTTCTTT. Residues: CSGRTGVGTEAFF.

This chain uses TRBV19 with TRBJ2-5; no clear D. The V end was cut by 3 bases, the J end by 4 bases, with 12 bases between. The germline V gene has CDR1 LNHDA and CDR2 SQIVND (reference sequence). This CDR3 has 14 amino acids. CDR3 region: CASSIPGLGETQYF. The CDR3 DNA follows: TGTGCCAGTAGTATCCCCGGGTTAGGAGAGACCCAGTACTTC.

This rearrangement joins TRBV11-2 to TRBJ2-1; a possible D gene is TRBD2 (5 bases). The CDR3 sequence is 14 residues long. Per the germline V gene, CDR1 is SGHAT and CDR2 is FQNNGV. Trimming shortened V by 4 bases and J by 5 bases, and 12 bases separated the two germline ends. Here the CDR3 reads CASSSRTLNNEQFF. CDR3 nucleotide sequence: TGTGCCAGCAGCTCCCGGACTCTTAACAATGAGCAGTTCTTC. Complete variable domain (other parts from reference TRBV11-2 and TRBJ2-1): EAGVAQSPRYKIIEKRQSVAFWCNPISGHATLYWYQQILGQGPKLLIQFQNNGVVDDSQLPKDRFSAERLKGVDSTLKIQPAKLEDSAVYLCASSSRTLNNEQFFGPGTRLTVL.

The chain recombines TRBV5-5 with TRBJ1-3; 9 nucleotides align to TRBD1. Germline V CDR1 and CDR2: SGHKS, YYEKEE (reference sequence). Trimming removed 2 bases from V and 3 bases from J; junction bases left unmatched: 15. CDR3 length equals 19 residues. The CDR3 protein is CASSFGTGRGSRIGNTIYF. CDR3 in DNA: TGTGCCAGCAGCTTCGGGACAGGGAGGGGGTCTAGGATTGGAAACACCATATATTTT.

The chain has TRBV7-3 and TRBJ1-4; maybe TRBD1 (5 bases). The CDR3 has 13 amino acids. The ends were cut back, 5 bases at V and 12 bases at J, with 16 bases in the middle. The V gene's germline CDR1 is SGHTA and CDR2 FQGTGA. This chain's CDR3 is CASSVNQGSELFF. DNA for the CDR3: TGTGCCAGCAGCGTAAATCAGGGATCGGAACTGTTTTTT. Full variable domain (outside the CDR3, taken from reference TRBV7-3 and TRBJ1-4): GAGVSQTPSNKVTEKGKYVELRCDPISGHTALYWYRQSLGQGPEFLIYFQGTGAADDSGLPNDRFFAVRPEGSVSTLKIQRTERGDSAVYLCASSVNQGSELFFGSGTQLSVL.

The chain has TRBV7-3 and TRBJ2-3, with a weak D call TRBD2 (6 bases). Per germline, CDR1 SGHTA and CDR2 FQGTGA. CDR3 length: 14 residues. Trimming took 5 bases from V and 5 from J, leaving 14 bases between them. CDR3 region: CASSPGVSVDTQYF. CDR3 nucleotide sequence: TGTGCCAGCAGCCCGGGGGTAAGCGTAGATACGCAGTATTTT. Drawing the rest from reference TRBV7-3 and TRBJ2-3, the complete variable domain is GAGVSQTPSNKVTEKGKYVELRCDPISGHTALYWYRQSLGQGPEFLIYFQGTGAADDSGLPNDRFFAVRPEGSVSTLKIQRTERGDSAVYLCASSPGVSVDTQYFGPGTRLTVL.

This chain connects TRBV18 to TRBJ1-3; tentatively, D is TRBD1 (5 bases). V was cut by 2 bases and J by 2 bases, with 16 bases left in between. The CDR3 length is 17 residues. Germline V gives CDR1 KGHSH, CDR2 LQKENI. The CDR3 coding sequence is TGTGCCAGCTCACCATCGATCATGGGGCAGGCTGGAAACACCATATATTTT. It is translated as CASSPSIMGQAGNTIYF. The full variable domain, with the rest looked up from reference TRBV18 and TRBJ1-3, is NAGVMQNPRHLVRRRGQEARLRCSPMKGHSHVYWYRQLPEEGLKFMVYLQKENIIDESGMPKERFSAEFPKEGPSILRIQQVVRGDSAAYFCASSPSIMGQAGNTIYFGEGSWLTVV.

This chain links TRBV5-4 with TRBJ2-2, with D uncertain. The CDR3 consists of 14 residues. V gave up 5 bases and J gave up 2 bases, with 10 bases separating them. Germline CDR1 and CDR2: SGHNT and YYREEE (reference sequence). CDR3: CASRGEANTGELFF. CDR3 nucleotides: TGTGCCAGCAGGGGCGAAGCAAACACCGGGGAGCTGTTTTTT.

This chain links TRBV27 with TRBJ2-1; TRBD2 matches 8 bases. V shed 8 bases, J shed 0 bases, and the junction held 6 bases outside the gene matches. The CDR3 length is 15 residues. Germline CDR1 MNHEY, CDR2 SMNVEV (reference sequence). As DNA, the CDR3 is TGTGCCAGCCGCCAGAGCGGGAGCTCCTACAATGAGCAGTTCTTC. It yields the protein CASRQSGSSYNEQFF.

V is TRBV11-2 and J is TRBJ1-4, with 7 bases aligning to TRBD1. In germline, CDR1 is SGHAT, CDR2 FQNNGV. V lost 2 bases to trimming and J lost 8 bases; unmatched junction nucleotides: 5. The CDR3 is 14 amino acids. The CDR3 sequence is CASSLRGLGEKLFF. The CDR3 DNA follows: TGTGCCAGCAGCTTAAGGGGGCTGGGAGAAAAACTGTTTTTT.

This chain uses TRBV15 with TRBJ1-6; no reliable D call. V was clipped by 0 bases and J by 4 bases, with 10 bases between them. The CDR3 length is 16 residues. Germline V gives CDR1 LNHNV, CDR2 YYDKDF (reference sequence). Here the CDR3 reads CATSRDIGVYNSPLHF. The CDR3 coding sequence is TGTGCCACCAGCAGAGATATCGGGGTATATAATTCACCCCTCCACTTT.

The chain has TRBV6-1 and TRBJ1-5; D might be TRBD1 (6 bases). This CDR3 has 16 amino acids. Germline assignment: CDR1 MNHNS and CDR2 SASEGT. V lost 1 base and J 5 bases, leaving 15 bases between the germline ends. CDR3 sequence reads: CASSEGGNRVDQPQHF. The CDR3 nucleotides read TGTGCCAGCAGTGAAGGAGGGAACAGGGTGGATCAGCCCCAGCATTTT.